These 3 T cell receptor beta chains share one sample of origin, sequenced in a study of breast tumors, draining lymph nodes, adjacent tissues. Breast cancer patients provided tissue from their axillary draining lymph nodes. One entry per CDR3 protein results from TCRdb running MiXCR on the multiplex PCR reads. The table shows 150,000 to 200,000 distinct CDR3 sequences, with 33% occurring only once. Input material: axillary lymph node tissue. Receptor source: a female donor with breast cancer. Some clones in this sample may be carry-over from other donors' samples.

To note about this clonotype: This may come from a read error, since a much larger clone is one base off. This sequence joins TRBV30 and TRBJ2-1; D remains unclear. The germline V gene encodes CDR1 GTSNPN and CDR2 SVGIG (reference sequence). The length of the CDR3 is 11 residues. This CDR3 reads CARSDYNEQFF. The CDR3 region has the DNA TGTGCCCGGAGTGATTACAATGAGCAGTTCTTC.

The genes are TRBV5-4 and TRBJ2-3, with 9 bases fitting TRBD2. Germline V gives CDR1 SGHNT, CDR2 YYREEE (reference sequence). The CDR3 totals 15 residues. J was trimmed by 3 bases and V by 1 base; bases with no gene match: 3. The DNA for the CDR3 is TGTGCCAGCAGCTTGACCAGCGGGGGGACAGATACGCAGTATTTT. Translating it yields CASSLTSGGTDTQYF.

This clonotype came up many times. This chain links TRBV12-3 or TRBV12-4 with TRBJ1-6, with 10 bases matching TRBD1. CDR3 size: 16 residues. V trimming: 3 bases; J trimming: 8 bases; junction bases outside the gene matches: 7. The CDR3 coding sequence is TGTGCCAGCAGTTTTATGACAGGGGGCGGCGATTCACCCCTCCACTTT. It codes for CASSFMTGGGDSPLHF.